The 22 T cell receptor beta chains reported below all come from one sample, sequenced in a study of CD8 T cells in ankylosing spondylitis. MiXCR, run by TCRdb on the 5' RACE reads, gives a single entry per CDR3 protein. This sample has some 71,000 distinct CDR3 sequences, with roughly 5.3% found just once. The sample was blood, either unsorted or a sorted T cell fraction (not recorded which). These receptors were obtained from a male donor with ankylosing spondylitis or in good health (not recorded which).

In its sample, this clonotype was seen many times. The gene calls are TRBV6-1 and TRBJ1-1, with D perhaps matching TRBD1 (5 bases). V was shortened by 7 bases and J by 0 bases, with 18 bases between the two germline ends. CDR3 size: 16 residues. Germline CDR1 is MNHNS and CDR2 is SASEGT. CDR3 DNA: TGTGCCAGCAACTCGCTAAGACAGAGTTTGAACACTGAAGCTTTCTTT. As protein: CASNSLRQSLNTEAFF.

This clonotype has ten or more counts. This chain links TRBV20-1 with TRBJ2-2; 9 positions match TRBD2. The CDR3 is 14 residues long. V trimming: 3 bases; J trimming: 4 bases; junction bases outside the gene matches: 3. Germline V gene lookup returns CDR1 DFQATT and CDR2 SNEGSKA (reference sequence). The DNA of the CDR3 is TGCAGTGCTAGTAGCGGGGGATTCACCGGGGAGCTGTTTTTT. As protein: CSASSGGFTGELFF.

This clonotype occurred many times. The rearrangement uses TRBV20-1 and TRBJ2-3; a possible D gene is TRBD2 (5 bases). The CDR3 runs 14 residues. Germline-derived CDR1 and CDR2 are DFQATT and SNEGSKA (reference sequence). V dropped 6 bases and J dropped 2 bases, with 15 bases sitting between them. The CDR3 sequence: CSALLVPDTDTQYF. DNA for the CDR3: TGCAGTGCCCTACTAGTTCCTGACACAGATACGCAGTATTTT.

This clonotype showed up many times. This rearrangement joins TRBV5-1 to TRBJ2-3, with 7 bases aligning to TRBD2. The V gene's germline CDR1 is SGHRS and CDR2 YFSETQ. The length of the CDR3 is 16 residues. Trimming removed 0 bases from V and 0 bases from J; junction bases left unmatched: 4. The DNA of the CDR3 is TGCGCCAGCAGCTTGGTGAGCGGGGCTAGCACAGATACGCAGTATTTT. Protein: CASSLVSGASTDTQYF.

This clonotype has at least ten counts. CDR3 sequence (DNA): TGTGCCAGCTCACCGATTACAGGGGGCGCCACCGGGGAGCTGTTTTTT. Protein sequence: CASSPITGGATGELFF. This chain uses TRBV18 with TRBJ2-2, with 9 bases aligning to TRBD1. The V gene end was trimmed by 3 bases and the J gene end by 4 bases; junction bases not matched to a gene: 6. Germline CDR1 reads KGHSH; CDR2 reads LQKENI. The CDR3 is made up of 16 amino acids.

This clonotype has ten or more counts. The CDR3 reads CATSPLAGSEAFF. As DNA, the CDR3 is TGTGCCACCAGTCCCTTGGCGGGTTCCGAAGCTTTCTTT. The rearrangement uses TRBV24-1 and TRBJ1-1; no firm D call. The CDR3 is 13 amino acids. The germline CDR1 and CDR2 sequences are KGHDR and SFDVKD. Trimming pared 6 bases from V and 8 bases from J, leaving 15 bases between.

This clonotype was found many times. The chain is built from TRBV27 and TRBJ2-5; a possible D gene is TRBD2 (5 bases). The CDR3 totals 15 residues. Looked up from germline, CDR1 is MNHEY and CDR2 is SMNVEV (reference sequence). Trimming removed 1 base from V and 5 bases from J, with 14 bases in between. As DNA, the CDR3 is TGTGCCAGCAGTTTATATTCGGGATTGGCGGAGACCCAGTACTTC. The encoded protein is CASSLYSGLAETQYF.

This clonotype is a singleton in its sample. Just one base apart from a much larger clone, this may be a read error. The J gene is TRBJ1-1, the V gene TRBV4-2; no definite D call. This CDR3 region has 17 residues. In germline, CDR1 is LGHNA, CDR2 YNFKEQ. In nucleotides, the CDR3 is TGTACCAGCAGCCACCACCTAGGTGAGGGATTGAACACTGAAGCTTTCTTT. This translates into CTSSHHLGEGLNTEAFF.

This clonotype came up many times. The CDR3 sequence: CASSSSRIRNEQFF. CDR3 coding DNA: TGTGCCAGCAGCTCTTCCCGGATACGCAATGAGCAGTTCTTC. This rearrangement joins TRBV7-2 to TRBJ2-1; D is ambiguous. The V end was cut by 4 bases, the J end by 6 bases, with 13 bases between. Germline lookup yields CDR1 SGHTA and CDR2 FQGNSA. The CDR3 contains 14 residues.

Many counts were recorded for this clonotype. The J gene is TRBJ2-7, the V gene TRBV18; D gene uncertain. V was trimmed by 5 bases and J by 1 base, leaving 12 bases between them. The CDR3 contains 14 residues. Germline assignment: CDR1 KGHSH and CDR2 LQKENI. For the CDR3, the DNA is TGTGCCAGCTCAGCCGAGACACATTCCTACGAGCAGTACTTC. This encodes CASSAETHSYEQYF.

This clonotype was picked up many times. V gene TRBV27 combines with J gene TRBJ1-1, with TRBD1 identical over 8 bases. V shed 3 bases and J 4 bases; nucleotides not matched to a gene: 4. CDR3 length: 14 residues. Germline V gene lookup returns CDR1 MNHEY and CDR2 SMNVEV (reference sequence). CDR3 region: CASSFGQGATEAFF. The CDR3, as DNA: TGTGCCAGCAGTTTCGGACAGGGAGCCACTGAAGCTTTCTTT.

This clonotype showed up many times. The chain combines TRBV29-1 with TRBJ1-2; no firm D call. The germline CDR1 and CDR2 sequences are SQVTM and ANQGSEA. This CDR3 has 14 residues. Trimming removed 5 bases from V and 1 base from J, with 14 bases in between. CDR3 loop: CSVYARPYNYGYTF. DNA of the CDR3: TGCAGCGTTTATGCAAGGCCCTATAACTATGGCTACACCTTC. Together with reference TRBV29-1 and TRBJ1-2, the CDR3 gives the full variable domain: SAVISQKPSRDICQRGTSLTIQCQVDSQVTMMFWYRQQPGQSLTLIATANQGSEATYESGFVIDKFPISRPNLTFSTLTVSNMSPEDSSIYLCSVYARPYNYGYTFGSGTRLTVV.

V gene TRBV7-2 combines with J gene TRBJ2-7; D gene uncertain. Trimming left V 1 base short and J 2 bases short, with 9 bases between. Per the germline V gene, CDR1 is SGHTA and CDR2 is FQGNSA. The CDR3 covers 14 residues. The DNA for the CDR3 is TGTGCCAGCAGCTTAGGGGGTGTCGCCTACGAGCAGTACTTC. Translated, it gives CASSLGGVAYEQYF.

This clonotype came up many times. J is TRBJ2-1 and V is TRBV18; TRBD2 aligns across 12 bases. Germline assignment: CDR1 KGHSH and CDR2 LQKENI. The CDR3 contains 16 residues. The V segment lost 3 bases and the J segment 7 bases; nucleotides outside the gene matches: 7. The CDR3 is CASSPPTSGGRNEQFF. DNA for the CDR3: TGTGCCAGCTCACCCCCGACTAGCGGGGGTAGGAATGAGCAGTTCTTC.

This clonotype was observed many times. The rearrangement links TRBV4-1 to TRBJ2-1, with a weak D call TRBD2 (6 bases). Per the germline V gene, CDR1 is MGHRA and CDR2 is YSYEKL. This CDR3 has 14 amino acids. The V and J ends lost 2 bases and 2 bases respectively, with 7 bases between them. CDR3 residues: CASSQRTTYNEQFF. The CDR3 bases are TGCGCCAGCAGCCAAAGGACTACCTACAATGAGCAGTTCTTC.

The sample holds many counts of this clonotype. The chain has TRBV19 and TRBJ1-3; D not certain. The germline V gene encodes CDR1 LNHDA and CDR2 SQIVND (reference sequence). The CDR3 runs to 13 residues. The germline V and J ends were trimmed by 9 bases and 0 bases, with 9 bases remaining between them. Here the CDR3 DNA reads TGTGCCAGCAGGACCAGCTCTGGAAACACCATATATTTT. Its translation: CASRTSSGNTIYF.

Ten or more counts support this clonotype. The rearrangement uses TRBV19 and TRBJ1-5; possibly TRBD1 for D (5 bases). Trimming pared 7 bases from V and 7 bases from J, leaving 20 bases between. The germline CDR1 and CDR2 sequences are LNHDA and SQIVND (reference sequence). The CDR3 has 15 residues. CDR3 region: CASTDSGVGSQPQHF. As DNA, the CDR3 is TGTGCCAGTACCGACTCGGGGGTGGGGAGCCAGCCCCAGCATTTT.

V usage is TRBV7-9 and J usage is TRBJ2-7; TRBD1 matches at 7 bases. V lost 5 bases and J lost 3; bases outside the gene matches: 10. The CDR3 spans 15 residues. In germline, CDR1 is SEHNR, CDR2 FQNEAQ (reference sequence). The CDR3 sequence is CASSPLDRNFYEQYF. CDR3 sequence (DNA): TGTGCCAGCAGCCCCCTGGACAGGAACTTCTACGAGCAGTACTTC.

Many counts were recorded for this clonotype. CDR3 amino acids: CATNDRSPLKIQYF. The CDR3 DNA sequence: TGTGCCACCAACGACAGGTCCCCCTTAAAAATTCAGTACTTC. The chain carries TRBV24-1 and TRBJ2-4; weak D call: TRBD1 (6 bases). Germline CDR1 reads KGHDR; CDR2 reads SFDVKD. Trimming stripped 8 bases from V and 10 bases from J, with 20 bases between. The CDR3 sequence is 14 residues long.

The sample holds many counts of this clonotype. This chain joins TRBV6-1 and TRBJ1-5; no firm D call. Germline loops: CDR1 MNHNS, CDR2 SASEGT. The CDR3 has 12 residues. Trimming left V 2 bases short and J 7 bases short, with 6 bases between. The CDR3 region has the DNA TGTGCCAGCAGTGAACATGGCCAGCCCCAGCATTTT. Residues: CASSEHGQPQHF.

In this sample, this clonotype turned up many times. The J gene is TRBJ2-2, the V gene TRBV7-3; 9 bases agree with TRBD1. CDR3 size: 17 residues. V lost 5 bases to trimming and J lost 6 bases; unmatched junction nucleotides: 13. Germline CDR1 SGHTA, CDR2 FQGTGA. CDR3 bases: TGTGCCAGCAGCACGATCCGGGACAGGGCGGCGTCCGGGGAGCTGTTTTTT. As protein: CASSTIRDRAASGELFF.

This clonotype was seen at least ten times. This chain joins TRBV9 and TRBJ2-1; D not certain. Germline V lookup: CDR1 SGDLS, CDR2 YYNGEE. This CDR3 region has 15 residues. The V end was cut by 4 bases, the J end by 7 bases, with 18 bases between. The CDR3 nucleotides read TGTGCCAGCAGCTCTGACGGTTTTTCGAGGAATGAGCAGTTCTTC. This codes for CASSSDGFSRNEQFF. Drawing the rest from reference TRBV9 and TRBJ2-1, the complete variable domain is DSGVTQTPKHLITATGQRVTLRCSPRSGDLSVYWYQQSLDQGLQFLIQYYNGEERAKGNILERFSAQQFPDLHSELNLSSLELGDSALYFCASSSDGFSRNEQFFGPGTRLTVL.